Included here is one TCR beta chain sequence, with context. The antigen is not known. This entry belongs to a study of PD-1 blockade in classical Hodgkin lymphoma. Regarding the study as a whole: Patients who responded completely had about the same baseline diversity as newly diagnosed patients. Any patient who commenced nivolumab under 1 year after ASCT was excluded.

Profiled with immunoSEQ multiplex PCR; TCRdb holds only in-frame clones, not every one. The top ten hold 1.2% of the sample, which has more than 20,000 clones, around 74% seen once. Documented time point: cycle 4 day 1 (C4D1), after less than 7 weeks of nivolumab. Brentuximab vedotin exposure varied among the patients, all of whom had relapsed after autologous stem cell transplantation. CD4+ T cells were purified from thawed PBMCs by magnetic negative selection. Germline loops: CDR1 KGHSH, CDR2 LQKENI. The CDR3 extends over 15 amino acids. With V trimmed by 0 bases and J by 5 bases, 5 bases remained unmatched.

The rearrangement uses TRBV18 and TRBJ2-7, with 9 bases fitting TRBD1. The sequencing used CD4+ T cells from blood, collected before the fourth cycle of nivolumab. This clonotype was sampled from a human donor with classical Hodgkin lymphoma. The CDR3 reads CASSPPWTGDNEQYF. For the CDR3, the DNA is TGTGCCAGCTCACCACCGTGGACAGGGGACAACGAGCAGTACTTC.